This T cell receptor beta chain came from a study of T cell responses to AZD1222 COVID-19 vaccine. Study-wide points: An increase in Spike-specific TCR breadth and depth was observed after two AZD1222 doses. Variant regions that are unmutated are reportedly the target of nearly half of spike-specific TCRs.

Sequencing was performed with immunoSEQ multiplex PCR; in TCRdb, only in-frame clones are kept and a portion is missing. This sample has some 90,000 clones, with nearly 90% found just once. CDR3 length: 11 amino acids. Germline-derived CDR1 and CDR2 are SQVTM and ANQGSEA. V lost 1 base, J lost 4 bases, and 5 bases lay in between. Of note for this clone: Its antigen remains unidentified.

This material consisted of peripheral blood, taken on day 0 of AZD1222 vaccination. This chain connects TRBV29-1 to TRBJ2-7; unclear D gene. The origin of this receptor is an adult in good health. The CDR3 bases are TGCAGCGTTGAAGTGCGTTACGAGCAGTACTTC. As protein: CSVEVRYEQYF.